This T cell receptor (beta chain) was retrieved from a study of T-cell reconstitution after alpha-beta-depleted transplantation in children. This clonotype was recorded a few times. The library targeted TCRbeta and was prepared with unique molecular identifiers. TCRdb re-analysed the PCR reads in MiXCR, keeping a single row per CDR3 protein. This sample has a few hundred thousand distinct CDR3 sequences; 13% occur once, and the top ten carry around 4.1%. The CDR3 has 13 residues. Trimming stripped 6 bases from V and 8 bases from J, with 14 bases between. Germline values: CDR1 DFQATT, CDR2 SNEGSKA (reference sequence).

The material sequenced was PBMCs, taken from the stem cell graft. The sequence was collected from a human donor who donated a stem cell graft to a child with Fanconi anemia. This chain joins TRBV20-1 and TRBJ1-6, with D perhaps matching TRBD1 (5 bases). CDR3 bases: TGCAGTGCCCTGACAGACCCCTATTCACCCCTCCACTTT. It codes for CSALTDPYSPLHF.